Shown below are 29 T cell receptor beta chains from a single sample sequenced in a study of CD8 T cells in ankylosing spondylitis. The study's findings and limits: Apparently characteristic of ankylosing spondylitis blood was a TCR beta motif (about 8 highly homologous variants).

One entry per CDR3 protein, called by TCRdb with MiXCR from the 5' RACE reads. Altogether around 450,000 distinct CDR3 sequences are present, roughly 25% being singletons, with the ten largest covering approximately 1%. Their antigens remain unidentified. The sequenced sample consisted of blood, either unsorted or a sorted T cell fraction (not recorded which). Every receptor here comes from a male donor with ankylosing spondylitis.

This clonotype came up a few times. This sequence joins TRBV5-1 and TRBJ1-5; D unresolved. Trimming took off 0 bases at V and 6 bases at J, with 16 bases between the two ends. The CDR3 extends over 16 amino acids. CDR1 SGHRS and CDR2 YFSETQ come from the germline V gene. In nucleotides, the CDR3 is TGCGCCAGCAGCTTGGCCGAGGCGAGGGAAGGTCAGCCCCAGCATTTT. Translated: CASSLAEAREGQPQHF.

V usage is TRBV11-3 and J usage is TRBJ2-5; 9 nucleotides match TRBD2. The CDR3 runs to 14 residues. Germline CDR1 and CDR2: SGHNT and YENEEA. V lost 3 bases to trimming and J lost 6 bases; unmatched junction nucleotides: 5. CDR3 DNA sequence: TGTGCCAGCAGCTTGGCGGGAGGGCCGAAGACCCAGTACTTC. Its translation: CASSLAGGPKTQYF.

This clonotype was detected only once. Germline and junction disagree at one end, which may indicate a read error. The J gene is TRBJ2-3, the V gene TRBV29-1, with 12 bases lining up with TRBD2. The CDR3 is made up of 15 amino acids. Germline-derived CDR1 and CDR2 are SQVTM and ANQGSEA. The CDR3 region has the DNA TGCAGCGTTGTGACTAGCGGGGGCCCCGGAGATAAGCAGTATTTT. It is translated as CSVVTSGGPGDKQYF.

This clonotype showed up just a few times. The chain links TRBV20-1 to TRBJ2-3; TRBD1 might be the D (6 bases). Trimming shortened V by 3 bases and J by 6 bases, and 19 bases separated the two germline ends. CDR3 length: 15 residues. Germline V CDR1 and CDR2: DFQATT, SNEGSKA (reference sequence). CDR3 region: CSASLRQARRDTQYF. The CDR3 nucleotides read TGCAGTGCTAGCCTCCGACAGGCTCGGCGGGATACGCAGTATTTT.

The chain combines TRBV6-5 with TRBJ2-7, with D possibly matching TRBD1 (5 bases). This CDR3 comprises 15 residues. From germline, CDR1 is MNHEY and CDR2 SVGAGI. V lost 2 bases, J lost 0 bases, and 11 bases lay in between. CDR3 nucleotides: TGTGCCAGCAGTTACCTCCCCGACAGCTCCTACGAGCAGTACTTC. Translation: CASSYLPDSSYEQYF.

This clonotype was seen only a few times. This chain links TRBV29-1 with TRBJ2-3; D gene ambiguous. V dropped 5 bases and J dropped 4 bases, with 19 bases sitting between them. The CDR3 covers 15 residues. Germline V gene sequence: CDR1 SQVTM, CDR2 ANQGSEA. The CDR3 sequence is CSVLGLGSWADTQYF. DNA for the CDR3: TGCAGCGTTTTGGGCCTAGGCTCTTGGGCAGATACGCAGTATTTT.

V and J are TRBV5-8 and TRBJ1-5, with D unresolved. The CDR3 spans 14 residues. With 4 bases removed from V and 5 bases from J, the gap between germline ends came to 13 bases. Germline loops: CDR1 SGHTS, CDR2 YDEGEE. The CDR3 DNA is TGTGCCAGCAGCCCCTCGCCCGTCTATCAGCCCCAGCATTTT. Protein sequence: CASSPSPVYQPQHF.

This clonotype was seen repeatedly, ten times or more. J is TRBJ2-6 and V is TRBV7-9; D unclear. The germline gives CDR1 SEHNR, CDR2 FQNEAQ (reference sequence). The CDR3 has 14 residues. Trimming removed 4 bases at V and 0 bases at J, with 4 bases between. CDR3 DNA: TGTGCCAGCAGCTCCAACTCTGGGGCCAACGTCCTGACTTTC. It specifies CASSSNSGANVLTF.

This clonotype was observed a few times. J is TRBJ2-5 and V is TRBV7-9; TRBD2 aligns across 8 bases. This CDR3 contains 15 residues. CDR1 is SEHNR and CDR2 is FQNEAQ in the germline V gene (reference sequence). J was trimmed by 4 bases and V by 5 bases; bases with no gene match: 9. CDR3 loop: CASSVQGLVGETQYF. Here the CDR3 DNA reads TGTGCCAGCAGCGTGCAGGGACTAGTGGGAGAGACCCAGTACTTC. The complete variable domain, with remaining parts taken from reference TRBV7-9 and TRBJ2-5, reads DTGVSQNPRHKITKRGQNVTFRCDPISEHNRLYWYRQTLGQGPEFLTYFQNEAQLEKSRLLSDRFSAERPKGSFSTLEIQRTEQGDSAMYLCASSVQGLVGETQYFGPGTRLLVL.

The CDR3 DNA reads TGCGCCAGCAGCTTGGGGACCCTAGCGGGAGGCACAGATACGCAGTATTTT. Translation gives CASSLGTLAGGTDTQYF. The chain has TRBV5-1 and TRBJ2-3, with TRBD2 identical over 10 bases. Germline V gene sequence: CDR1 SGHRS, CDR2 YFSETQ. V shed 0 bases and J 1 base; nucleotides not matched to a gene: 5. The CDR3 is 17 amino acids.

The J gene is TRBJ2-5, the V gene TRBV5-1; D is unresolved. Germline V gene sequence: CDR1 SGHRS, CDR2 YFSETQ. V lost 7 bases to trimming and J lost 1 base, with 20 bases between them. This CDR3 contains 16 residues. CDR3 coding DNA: TGCGCCAGCTCTTGGGCTAATGTAGAGATCCAAGAGACCCAGTACTTC. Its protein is CASSWANVEIQETQYF.

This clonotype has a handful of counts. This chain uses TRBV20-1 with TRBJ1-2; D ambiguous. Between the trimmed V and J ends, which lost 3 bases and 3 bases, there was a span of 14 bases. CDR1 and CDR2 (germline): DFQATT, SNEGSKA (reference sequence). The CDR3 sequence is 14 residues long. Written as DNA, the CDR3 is TGCAGTGCTAGCTCTGCCGGACGTGACTATGGCTACACCTTC. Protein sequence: CSASSAGRDYGYTF.

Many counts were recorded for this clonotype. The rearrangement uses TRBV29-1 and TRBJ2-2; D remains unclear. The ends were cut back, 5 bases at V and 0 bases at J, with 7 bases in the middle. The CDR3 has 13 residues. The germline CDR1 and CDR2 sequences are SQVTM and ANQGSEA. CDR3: CSVKESNTGELFF. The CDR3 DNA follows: TGCAGCGTTAAGGAATCGAACACCGGGGAGCTGTTTTTT.

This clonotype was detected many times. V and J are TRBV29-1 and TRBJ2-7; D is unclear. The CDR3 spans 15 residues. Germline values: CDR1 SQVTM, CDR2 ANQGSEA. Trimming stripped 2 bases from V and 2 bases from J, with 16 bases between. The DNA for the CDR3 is TGCAGCGTTGAACTTGGTAGGGCGCTAACCTACGAGCAGTACTTC. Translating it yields CSVELGRALTYEQYF.

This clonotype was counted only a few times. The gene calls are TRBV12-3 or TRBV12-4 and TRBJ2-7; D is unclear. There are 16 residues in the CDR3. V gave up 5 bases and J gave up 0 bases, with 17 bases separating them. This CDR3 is CASSAPVSETSYEQYF. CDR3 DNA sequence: TGTGCCAGCAGTGCCCCGGTCAGTGAAACCTCCTACGAGCAGTACTTC.

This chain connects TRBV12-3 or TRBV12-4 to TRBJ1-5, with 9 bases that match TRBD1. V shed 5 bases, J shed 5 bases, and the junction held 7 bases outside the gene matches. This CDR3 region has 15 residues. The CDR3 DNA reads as TGTGCCAGCAGTGGGGACAGGGCACGCGATCAGCCCCAGCATTTT. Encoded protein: CASSGDRARDQPQHF.

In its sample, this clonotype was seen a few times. CDR3 amino acids: CASSPRTGWDTEAFF. CDR3 nucleotide sequence: TGCGCCAGCAGCCCCCGGACAGGGTGGGACACTGAAGCTTTCTTT. This chain uses TRBV5-1 with TRBJ1-1; 8 nucleotides align to TRBD1. V dropped 4 bases and J dropped 3; count of bases not matched to a gene: 8. The length of the CDR3 is 15 residues. Germline V gene data show CDR1 as SGHRS and CDR2 as YFSETQ.

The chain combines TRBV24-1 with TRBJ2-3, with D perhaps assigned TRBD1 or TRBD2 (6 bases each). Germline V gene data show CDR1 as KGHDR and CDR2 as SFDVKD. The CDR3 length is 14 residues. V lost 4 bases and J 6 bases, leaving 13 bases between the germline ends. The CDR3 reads CATSDLRGGDTQYF. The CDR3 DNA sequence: TGTGCCACCAGTGACCTCAGAGGGGGGGATACGCAGTATTTT.

CDR3: CSARDRGLETQYF. As DNA, the CDR3 is TGCAGTGCTAGAGACAGGGGGCTTGAGACCCAGTACTTC. The chain couples TRBV20-1 to TRBJ2-5; 8 bases are a match to TRBD1. After removal of 0 bases from V and 5 bases from J, the junction contained 2 bases not matched to a gene. This CDR3 comprises 13 residues. From germline, CDR1 is DFQATT and CDR2 SNEGSKA (reference sequence).

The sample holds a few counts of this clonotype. The CDR3 DNA sequence: TGCGCCAGCAGCCAACTAGCGACAGACACCGGGGAGCTGTTTTTT. It yields the protein CASSQLATDTGELFF. This chain connects TRBV4-1 to TRBJ2-2, with D tentatively TRBD2 (6 bases). The CDR3 loop spans 15 amino acids. Trimming pared 2 bases from V and 3 bases from J, leaving 10 bases between. The germline CDR1 and CDR2 sequences are MGHRA and YSYEKL.

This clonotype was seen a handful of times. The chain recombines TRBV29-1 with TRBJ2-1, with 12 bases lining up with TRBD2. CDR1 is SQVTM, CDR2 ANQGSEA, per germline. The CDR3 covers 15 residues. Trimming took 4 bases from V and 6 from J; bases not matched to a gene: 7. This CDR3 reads CSVGRGTSGLNEQFF. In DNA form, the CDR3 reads TGCAGCGTTGGAAGGGGGACTAGCGGGCTCAATGAGCAGTTCTTC.

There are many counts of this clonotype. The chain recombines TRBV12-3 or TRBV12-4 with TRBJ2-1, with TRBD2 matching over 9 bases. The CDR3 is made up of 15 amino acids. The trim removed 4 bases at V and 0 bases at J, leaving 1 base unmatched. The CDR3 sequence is CASSYSGSSYNEQFF. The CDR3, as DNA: TGTGCCAGCAGTTATAGCGGGAGCTCCTACAATGAGCAGTTCTTC.

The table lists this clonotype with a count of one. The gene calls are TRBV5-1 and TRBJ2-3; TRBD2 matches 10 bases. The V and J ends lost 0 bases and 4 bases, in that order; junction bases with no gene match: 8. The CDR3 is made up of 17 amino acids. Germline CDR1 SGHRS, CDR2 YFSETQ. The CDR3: CASSLAVAGGIADTQYF. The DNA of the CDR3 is TGCGCCAGCAGCTTGGCAGTAGCGGGAGGTATCGCAGATACGCAGTATTTT.

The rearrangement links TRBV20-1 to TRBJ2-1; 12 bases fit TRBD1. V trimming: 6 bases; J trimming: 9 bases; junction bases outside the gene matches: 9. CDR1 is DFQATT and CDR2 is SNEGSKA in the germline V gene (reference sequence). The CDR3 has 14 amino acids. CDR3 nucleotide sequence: TGCAGTGCCGAGGCGGGGACAGGGGGCTCTGAGCAGTTCTTC. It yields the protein CSAEAGTGGSEQFF.

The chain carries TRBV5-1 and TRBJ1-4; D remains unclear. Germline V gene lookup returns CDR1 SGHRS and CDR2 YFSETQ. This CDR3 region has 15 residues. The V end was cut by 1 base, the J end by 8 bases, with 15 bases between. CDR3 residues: CASSLLGRLGEKLFF. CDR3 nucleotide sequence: TGCGCCAGCAGCTTGTTAGGCCGCCTGGGGGAAAAACTGTTTTTT.

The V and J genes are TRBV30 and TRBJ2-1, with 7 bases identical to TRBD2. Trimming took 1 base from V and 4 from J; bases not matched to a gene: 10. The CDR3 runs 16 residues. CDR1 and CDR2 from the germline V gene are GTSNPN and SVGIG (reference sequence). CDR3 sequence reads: CAWSGPWGRAYNEQFF. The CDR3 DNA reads TGTGCCTGGAGTGGCCCCTGGGGGAGGGCATACAATGAGCAGTTCTTC.

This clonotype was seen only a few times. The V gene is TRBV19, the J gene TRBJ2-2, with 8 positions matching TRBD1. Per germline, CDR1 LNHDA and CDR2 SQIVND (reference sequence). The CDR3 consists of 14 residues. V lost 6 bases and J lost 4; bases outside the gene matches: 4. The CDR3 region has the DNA TGTGCCAGTAGGACAGGGGTCGTCACCGGGGAGCTGTTTTTT. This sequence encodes CASRTGVVTGELFF.

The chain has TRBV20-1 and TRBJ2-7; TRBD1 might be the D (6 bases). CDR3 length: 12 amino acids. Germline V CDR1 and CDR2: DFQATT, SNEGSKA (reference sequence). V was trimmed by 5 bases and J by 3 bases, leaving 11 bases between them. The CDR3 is CSALPTGYEQYF. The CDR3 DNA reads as TGCAGTGCTCTACCGACAGGCTACGAGCAGTACTTC.

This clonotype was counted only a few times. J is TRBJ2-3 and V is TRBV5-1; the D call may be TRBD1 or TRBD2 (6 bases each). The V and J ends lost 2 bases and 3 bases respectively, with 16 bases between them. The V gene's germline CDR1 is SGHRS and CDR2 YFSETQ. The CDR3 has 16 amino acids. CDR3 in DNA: TGCGCCAGCAGCTTTAACGGGAGAGGGGGGACAGATACGCAGTATTTT. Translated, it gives CASSFNGRGGTDTQYF.